The T cell receptor (beta chain) under discussion was sequenced for a study of T-cell memory formation after mild COVID-19. TCRdb itself ran the 5' RACE reads through MiXCR, one entry per CDR3 protein. The sample consists of roughly 280,000 distinct CDR3 sequences, 8.2% of them appearing once. Trimming cost V 0 bases and J 3 bases, with 12 bases left between them. Germline CDR1 and CDR2: SGDLS and YYNGEE. CDR3 length: 16 amino acids. The receptor was derived from a man aged 18 to 30 who had mild COVID-19 (a few samples of this study predate the infection). Cell type and time point are not known. The sample was PBMCs or a T cell subset sorted from them (not recorded which). The rearrangement uses TRBV9 and TRBJ2-2; the D gene is possibly TRBD2 (6 bases). CDR3 protein: CASSVDTGLYTGELFF. The CDR3 region has the DNA TGTGCCAGCAGCGTAGATACGGGACTCTACACCGGGGAGCTGTTTTTT.